The source of this T cell receptor (beta chain) is a study of blood T cells in healthy people across ages. This clonotype has ten or more counts. Antigen unknown. Primers used in a second PCR of about 7 to 11 cycles were a sample-barcoded 5' primer and a J-beta primer mix. Every cDNA molecule carried a tag from a template-switch adaptor bearing 12 random nucleotides. MiXCR, applied by TCRdb to the 5' RACE reads, yields one record per CDR3 protein. The sample has some 940,000 distinct CDR3 sequences; under 35% are singletons. The germline V and J ends were trimmed by 5 bases and 6 bases, with 21 bases remaining between them. Germline CDR1 MDHEN, CDR2 SYDVKM. The CDR3 totals 16 residues. Isolation of PBMCs gave at least 7 million cells per sample. General study findings and limits: Roughly linearly, TCR beta diversity per million T cells fell as age increased.

The same data also contributed to another study, on T cells of mothers and their children. As reported in that work: Both sample barcodes and 2-4 random nucleotides came from the M1S primer of the second PCR.

Sequencing input: blood. The V call is TRBV28, the J call TRBJ2-3; D may be TRBD1 (6 bases). The source of this sequence is a woman between 40 and 50 years old in good health. The CDR3 coding sequence is TGTGCCAGCAGTCGTCCCGGGACACAACCGACGGATACGCAGTATTTT. It encodes CASSRPGTQPTDTQYF.